This T cell receptor (beta chain) was captured by sequencing in a study of cytomegalovirus exposure and HLA in healthy donors. This CDR3 spans 14 amino acids. V dropped 7 bases and J dropped 3 bases, with 12 bases sitting between them. CDR1 is MNHNY and CDR2 is SVGAGI in the germline V gene (reference sequence). It was with 60 Vbeta and 13 Jbeta primers that the PCR ran. The method was immunoSEQ multiplex PCR; TCRdb's version includes in-frame clones alone and lacks a portion of them. This table has roughly 69,000 clones, 76% appearing once. General observations from the study: A later analysis found TCR association rates differed by HLA locus, highest for DRB1 and lowest for HLA-C.

Comments on this clone: The antigen is unknown.

This clonotype was sampled from a man aged 18 to 30 in good health and CMV-seronegative. The chain employs TRBV6-6 and TRBJ1-4; D perhaps matches TRBD1 (6 bases). The sequenced material came from PBMCs. The CDR3, as DNA: TGTGCCAGCATGGCGGACAGTCCTAATGAAAAACTGTTTTTT. The encoded protein is CASMADSPNEKLFF.